This record covers a single T cell receptor (beta chain). This specimen comes from a study of blood T cell repertoires in COVID-19. This CDR3 is built from 13 residues. CDR1 MNHEY and CDR2 SVGAGI come from the germline V gene. Trimming removed 2 bases from V and 7 bases from J; junction bases left unmatched: 4. Original data processing: How many nucleated cells were present was estimated from reference gene primer amplification. Sequenced by immunoSEQ multiplex PCR; TCRdb stores in-frame clones only, minus some. The DNA was the basis for D and trimming; V, J and clone size are from that table. This table holds hundreds of thousands of clones, over 85% found once. Cohort allocation depended upon clinical history that participants reported.

Sample: PBMCs or T cells enriched from blood (not recorded which). This TCR was sampled from a woman in her 30s with acute COVID-19. The genes are TRBV6-5 and TRBJ1-1, with 7 bases that match TRBD1. The CDR3 region is CASSYDGQDEAFF. CDR3 sequence (DNA): TGTGCCAGCAGTTACGATGGACAGGATGAAGCTTTCTTT.